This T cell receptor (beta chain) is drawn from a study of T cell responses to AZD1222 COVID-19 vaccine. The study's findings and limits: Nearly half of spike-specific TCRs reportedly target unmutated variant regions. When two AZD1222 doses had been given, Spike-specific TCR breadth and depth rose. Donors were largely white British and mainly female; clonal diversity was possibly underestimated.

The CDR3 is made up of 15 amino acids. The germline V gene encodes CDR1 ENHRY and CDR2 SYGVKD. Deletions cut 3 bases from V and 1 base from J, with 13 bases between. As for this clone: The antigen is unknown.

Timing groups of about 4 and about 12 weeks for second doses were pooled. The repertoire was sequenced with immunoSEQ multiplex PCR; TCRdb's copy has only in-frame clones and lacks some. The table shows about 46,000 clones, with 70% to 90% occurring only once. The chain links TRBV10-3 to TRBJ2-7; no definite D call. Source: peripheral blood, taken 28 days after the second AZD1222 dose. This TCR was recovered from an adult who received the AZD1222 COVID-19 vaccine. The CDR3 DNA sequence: TGTGCCATCAGTGAACCTGCGTCGATGTCCTACGAGCAGTACTTC. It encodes CAISEPASMSYEQYF.